This entry is about one T cell receptor (beta chain). This record belongs to a study of cytomegalovirus exposure and HLA in healthy donors. The V and J ends lost 4 bases and 10 bases respectively, with 25 bases between them. This CDR3 contains 17 residues. Germline V gene sequence: CDR1 MGHRA, CDR2 YSYEKL. The PCR was carried out with 60 Vbeta primers and 13 Jbeta primers. Clones were read by immunoSEQ multiplex PCR, and TCRdb kept only the in-frame ones, dropping some. Of approximately 150,000 clones listed, over 75% are singletons. Input material: PBMCs. This chain links TRBV4-1 with TRBJ2-2; possible D gene TRBD1, 5 bases. This clonotype originated in a man aged 40-55 years in good health and CMV-seronegative. CDR3 amino acids: CASSREADRPFFSELFF. CDR3 bases: TGCGCCAGCAGCCGGGAAGCCGACAGACCCTTTTTTTCGGAGCTGTTTTTT.